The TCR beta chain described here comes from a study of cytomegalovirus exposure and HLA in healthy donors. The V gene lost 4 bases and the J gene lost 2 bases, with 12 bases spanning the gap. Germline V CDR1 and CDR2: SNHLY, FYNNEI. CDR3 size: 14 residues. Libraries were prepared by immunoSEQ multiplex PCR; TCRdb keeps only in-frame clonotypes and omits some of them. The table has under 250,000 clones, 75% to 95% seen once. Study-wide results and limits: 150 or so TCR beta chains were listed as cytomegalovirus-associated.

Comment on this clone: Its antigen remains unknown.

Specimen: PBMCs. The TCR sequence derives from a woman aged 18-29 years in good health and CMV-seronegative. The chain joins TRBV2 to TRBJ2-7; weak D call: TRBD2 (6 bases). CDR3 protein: CASSVQGGTYEQYF. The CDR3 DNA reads TGTGCCAGCAGTGTCCAGGGAGGAACCTACGAGCAGTACTTC.